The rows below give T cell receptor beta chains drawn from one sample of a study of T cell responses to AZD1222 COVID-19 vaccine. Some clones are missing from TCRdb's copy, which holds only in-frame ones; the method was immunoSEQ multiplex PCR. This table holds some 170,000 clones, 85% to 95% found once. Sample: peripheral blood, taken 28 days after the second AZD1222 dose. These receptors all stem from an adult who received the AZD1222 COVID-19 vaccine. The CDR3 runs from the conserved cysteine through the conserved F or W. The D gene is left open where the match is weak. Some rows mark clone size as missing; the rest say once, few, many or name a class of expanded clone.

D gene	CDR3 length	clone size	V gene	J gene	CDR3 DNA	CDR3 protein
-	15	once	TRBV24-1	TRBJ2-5	TGTGCCACCAGCCCGGGACTCCCCGTCCAAGAGACCCAGTACTTC	CATSPGLPVQETQYF
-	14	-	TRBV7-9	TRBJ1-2	TGTGCCAGCAGCTCCGGAGTAGCTAACTATGGCTACACCTTC	CASSSGVANYGYTF
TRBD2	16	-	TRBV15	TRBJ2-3	TGTGCCACCAGCAGGACTAGCAGAGCTAGCACAGATACGCAGTATTTT	CATSRTSRASTDTQYF
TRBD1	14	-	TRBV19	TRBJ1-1	TGTGCCACCAAAAGGACAGGGTTTGGGACTGAAGCTTTCTTT	CATKRTGFGTEAFF
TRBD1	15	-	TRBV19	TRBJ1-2	TGTGCCAGTAGTATCCGCCATGAGGGGGCCTATGGCTACACCTTC	CASSIRHEGAYGYTF
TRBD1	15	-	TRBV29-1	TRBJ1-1	TGCAGCGTTGAAGGGGGGACAGGAATAAACACTGAAGCTTTCTTT	CSVEGGTGINTEAFF
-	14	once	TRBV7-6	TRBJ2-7	TGTGCCAGCAGCTACTCCGGGACGGTTGTCGAGCAGTACTTC	CASSYSGTVVEQYF
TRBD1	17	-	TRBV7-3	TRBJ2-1	TGTGCCAGCAGCCCCTATCCCGGACAGGTCTCCTACAATGAGCAGTTCTTC	CASSPYPGQVSYNEQFF
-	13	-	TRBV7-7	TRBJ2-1	TGTGCCAGCAGCTCCGGGGAGTACAATGAGCAGTTCTTC	CASSSGEYNEQFF
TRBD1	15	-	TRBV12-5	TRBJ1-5	TGTGCTAGTGGTTTCCCTACAGGGGGCTTTCAGCCCCAGCATTTT	CASGFPTGGFQPQHF
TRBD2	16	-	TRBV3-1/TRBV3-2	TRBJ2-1	TGTGCCAGCAGCCAAGGGGGACTAGCGGCCTACAATGAGCAGTTCTTC	CASSQGGLAAYNEQFF
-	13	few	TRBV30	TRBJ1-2	TGTGCCTGGAAGGTGGAAGCTAACTATGGCTACACCTTC	CAWKVEANYGYTF
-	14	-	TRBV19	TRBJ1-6	TGTGCCAGTACCCGGGGAGTAAATAATTCACCCCTCCACTTT	CASTRGVNNSPLHF
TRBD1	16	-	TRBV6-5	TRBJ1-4	TGTGCCAGCAGTTCCGCCGGGACAGGGGCTAATGAAAAACTGTTTTTT	CASSSAGTGANEKLFF
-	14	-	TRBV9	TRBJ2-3	TGTGCCAGCAGCCCTCGGACTAGCACAGATACGCAGTATTTT	CASSPRTSTDTQYF
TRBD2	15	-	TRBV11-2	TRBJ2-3	TGTGCCAGCAGACCTAGCGGGCGTAACACAGATACGCAGTATTTT	CASRPSGRNTDTQYF
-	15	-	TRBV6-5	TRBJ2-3	TGTGCCAGCAGTTACTCGAGTGTCGCGAGAGATACGCAGTATTTT	CASSYSSVARDTQYF
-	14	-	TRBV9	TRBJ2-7	TGTGCCAGCTCCGTGGCAACCGGGGGATACGAGCAGTACTTC	CASSVATGGYEQYF
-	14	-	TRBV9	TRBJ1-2	TGTGCCAGCAGCGTGAGGAGTTCCAACTATGGCTACACCTTC	CASSVRSSNYGYTF
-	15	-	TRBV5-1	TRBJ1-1	TGCGCCAGCAGCTTGGCCACGTTCACGAACACTGAAGCTTTCTTT	CASSLATFTNTEAFF
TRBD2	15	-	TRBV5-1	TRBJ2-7	TGCGCCAGCAGCTTGGCTCTAGCGGGGAAGTACGAGCAGTACTTC	CASSLALAGKYEQYF
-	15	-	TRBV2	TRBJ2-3	TGTGCCAGCGGAGTCGGGCCCAAACCCACAGATACGCAGTATTTT	CASGVGPKPTDTQYF
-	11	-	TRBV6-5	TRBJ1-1	TGTGCCAGCAGTTACGGTCAGACATTCCACTTT	CASSYGQTFHF
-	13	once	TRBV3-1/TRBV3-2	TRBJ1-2	TGTGCCAGCAGCCACCCCAGGGAGGCTGGCTACACCTTC	CASSHPREAGYTF
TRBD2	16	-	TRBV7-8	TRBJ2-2	TGTGCCAGCAGCTTACGGCTAGCGGGCTACACCGGGGAGCTGTTTTTT	CASSLRLAGYTGELFF
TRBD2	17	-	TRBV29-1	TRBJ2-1	TGCAGCGTTGGTGGACTAGCGGATCGGAGCTCCTACAATGAGCAGTTCTTC	CSVGGLADRSSYNEQFF
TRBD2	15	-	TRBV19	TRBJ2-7	TGTGCCAGTAGTTCGGGACTAGCGGGAGTCAACGAGCAGTACTTC	CASSSGLAGVNEQYF
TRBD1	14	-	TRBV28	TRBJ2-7	TGTGCCAGCAGTTCCGGGACAGTCTCCTACGAGCAGTACTTC	CASSSGTVSYEQYF
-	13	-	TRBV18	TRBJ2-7	TGTGCCAGCTTCTCGGGACAAAACTACGAGCAGTACTTC	CASFSGQNYEQYF
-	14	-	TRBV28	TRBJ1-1	TGTGCCAGCAGAGCAGGACAATCAAACACTGAAGCTTTCTTT	CASRAGQSNTEAFF
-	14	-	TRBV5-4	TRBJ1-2	TGTGCCAGCAGCTTAAGCAGGCTTAACTATGGCTACACCTTC	CASSLSRLNYGYTF
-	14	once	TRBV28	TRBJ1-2	TGTGCCAGCAGTTTAGATTGGCGGTACTATGGCTACACCTTC	CASSLDWRYYGYTF
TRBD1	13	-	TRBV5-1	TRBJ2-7	TGCGCCAGCAGCTGGGACAGGTCGGACGAGCAGTACTTC	CASSWDRSDEQYF
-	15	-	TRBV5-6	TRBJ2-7	TGTGCCAGCAGCTTGGGCAGGGGTCCCTCCTACGAGCAGTACTTC	CASSLGRGPSYEQYF
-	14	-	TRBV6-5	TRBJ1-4	TGTGCCAGCACCACAGGGTTGGGGAATGAAAAACTGTTTTTT	CASTTGLGNEKLFF
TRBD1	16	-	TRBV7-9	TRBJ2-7	TGTGCCAGCAGCTTACGTGGGACAGCCCGATCCTACGAGCAGTACTTC	CASSLRGTARSYEQYF
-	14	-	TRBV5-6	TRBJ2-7	TGTGCCAGCAGCTTGGCAGGGATCCCCTACGAGCAGTACTTC	CASSLAGIPYEQYF
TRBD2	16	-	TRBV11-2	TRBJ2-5	TGTGCCAGCAGCGCCGGACTAGCGGGAGGACAAGAGACCCAGTACTTC	CASSAGLAGGQETQYF
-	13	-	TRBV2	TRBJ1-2	TGTGCCAGCAGGAAACAAGAGAACTATGGCTACACCTTC	CASRKQENYGYTF
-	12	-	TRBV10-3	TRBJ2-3	TGTGCCATCAGTGAGTCAACGGATACGCAGTATTTT	CAISESTDTQYF
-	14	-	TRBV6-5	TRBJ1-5	TGTGCCAGCAGTTACGGTGGGGGCAATCAGCCCCAGCATTTT	CASSYGGGNQPQHF
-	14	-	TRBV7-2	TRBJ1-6	TGTGCCAGCAGCCATAGAGAGGCCTCTTACAGCTTCCACTTT	CASSHREASYSFHF
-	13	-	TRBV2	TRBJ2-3	TGTGCCAGCAGTGACGAGTGGCTAGATCAGGGGTATTTT	CASSDEWLDQGYF
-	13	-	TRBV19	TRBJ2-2	TGTGCCAGTAGCGGGGCGAACACCGGGGAGCTGTTTTTT	CASSGANTGELFF
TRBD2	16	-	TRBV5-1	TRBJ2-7	TGCGCCAGCAGCCCCTCAGGACTAGCGGGAGTATACGAGCAGTACTTC	CASSPSGLAGVYEQYF
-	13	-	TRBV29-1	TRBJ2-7	TGCAGCGTTGTAATCCAGGACTCCTACGAGCAGTACTTC	CSVVIQDSYEQYF
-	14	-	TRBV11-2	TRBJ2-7	TGTGCCAGCAGCTCCTACGGCGGGCAGTACGAGCAGTACTTC	CASSSYGGQYEQYF
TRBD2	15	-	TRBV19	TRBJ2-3	TGTGCCAGTAGTCCCCTAGCGGCTAGCACAGATACGCAGTATTTT	CASSPLAASTDTQYF
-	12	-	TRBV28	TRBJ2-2	TGTGCCAGCACCACATCTCGCGGGGAGCTGTTTTTT	CASTTSRGELFF
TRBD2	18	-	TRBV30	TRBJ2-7	TGTGCCTGGAGGGCATGGGGGGGGAGACTAGCGGGAGTGGACGAGCAGTACTTC	CAWRAWGGRLAGVDEQYF
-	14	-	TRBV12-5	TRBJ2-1	TGTGCTAGTGGTTTGGGAGGCGGAGAATATGAGCAGTTCTTC	CASGLGGGEYEQFF
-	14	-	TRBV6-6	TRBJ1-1	TGTGCCAGCACCGATAACAGGGATGGGACTGAAGCTTTCTTT	CASTDNRDGTEAFF
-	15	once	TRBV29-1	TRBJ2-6	TGCAGTCCCCAGCAACGGGAATCCGGGGCCAACGTCCTGACTTTC	CSPQQRESGANVLTF
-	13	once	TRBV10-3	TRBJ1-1	TGTGCCATCAGTGAGTCCCCGGGCACTGAAGCTTTCTTT	CAISESPGTEAFF
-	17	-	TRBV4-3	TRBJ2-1	TGCGCCAGCAGCCAAGAAAGGGGGCTAGCGCCTTGGTATGAGCAGTTCTTC	CASSQERGLAPWYEQFF
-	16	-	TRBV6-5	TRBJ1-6	TGTGCCAGCAGTTACGTTACAGGGAGAAGAAATTCACCCCTCCACTTT	CASSYVTGRRNSPLHF
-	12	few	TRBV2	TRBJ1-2	TGTGCCAGCAGTGAGGACAGCGGGGGCTACACCTTC	CASSEDSGGYTF
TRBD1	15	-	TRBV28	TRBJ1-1	TGTGCCAGCAGTTTCGGGGACAGAATGAACACTGAAGCTTTCTTT	CASSFGDRMNTEAFF
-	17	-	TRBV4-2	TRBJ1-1	TGTGCCAGCAGCCAAGACAGGGGTCGGATTGGCGACACTGAAGCTTTCTTT	CASSQDRGRIGDTEAFF
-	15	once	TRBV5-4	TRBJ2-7	TGTGCCAGCAGGTTCCACGGCGGGGCAACCTACGAGCAGTACTTC	CASRFHGGATYEQYF